This TCR beta chain was found in a study of OX40 agonist ivuxolimab in advanced cancers. General study results and limits: Among the nonresponders, some also had low normalized T-cell clonal expansion. CD4+ T cells averaged fewer expanded clones than CD8+ T cells.

As regards this clone: Its antigen remains unidentified.

Only in-frame clones appear in the TCRdb table, and some are missing; sequencing was by immunoSEQ multiplex PCR. In the table there are about 80,000 clones, more than 75% of which are singletons. The cohort excluded patients with autoimmune disease history or systemic immunosuppression. The investigators sampled blood at baseline, at cycle 4 day 1, and at cycle 7 day 1. The CDR3 totals 15 residues. Germline CDR1 reads SGHRS; CDR2 reads YFSETQ. The ends were cut back, 5 bases at V and 4 bases at J, with 16 bases in the middle. The material sequenced was CD4+ or CD8+ T cells sorted from blood, taken in a trial of the OX40 agonist ivuxolimab. The source is an adult with an advanced solid tumor such as melanoma, head and neck, liver or kidney cancer. This chain joins TRBV5-1 and TRBJ1-5; a possible D gene is TRBD1 (5 bases). This chain's CDR3 is CASSSGTQENQPQHF. The CDR3 DNA is TGCGCCAGCAGTTCCGGGACTCAGGAAAATCAGCCCCAGCATTTT.